The 10 T cell receptor beta chains below all came from one sample that was sequenced in a study of shared clonotypes between healthy human individuals. TCRdb's copy holds only in-frame clones and misses some; the assay was immunoSEQ multiplex PCR. Among millions of clones, about 95% were seen once, and the ten largest hold more than 0.1%. Sequencing was carried out using naive CD4+ T cells sorted from blood. Specified subset: CD45RA+ positively selected. Every receptor here comes from a man aged 18 to 29 in good health.

The chain has TRBV18 and TRBJ2-7; 7 bases are a match to TRBD1. Germline V gives CDR1 KGHSH, CDR2 LQKENI. V lost 6 bases to trimming and J lost 6 bases; unmatched junction nucleotides: 2. This CDR3 region has 11 residues. The CDR3 loop is CASSDRVEQYF. In nucleotides, the CDR3 is TGTGCCAGCTCCGACAGGGTCGAGCAGTACTTC.

The V and J genes are TRBV19 and TRBJ1-1; D unresolved. In germline, CDR1 is LNHDA, CDR2 SQIVND (reference sequence). The CDR3 extends over 17 amino acids. The V gene lost 1 base and the J gene lost 1 base, with 16 bases spanning the gap. The CDR3 sequence is CASSIGGGRIGNTEAFF. CDR3 DNA sequence: TGTGCCAGTAGTATAGGAGGCGGTCGGATTGGGAACACTGAAGCTTTCTTT.

Regarding this clone: In the same sample, other DNA sequences code for this CDR3. The chain uses TRBV6-6 and TRBJ2-7; the match to TRBD2 covers 12 bases. The germline V gene has CDR1 MNHNY and CDR2 SVGAGI (reference sequence). V was pared by 5 bases and J by 2 bases, with 4 bases of the junction left unmatched. CDR3 length: 15 amino acids. CDR3 sequence (DNA): TGTGCCAGCAGTCCTGGACTAGCGGGACCCTACGAGCAGTACTTC. It specifies CASSPGLAGPYEQYF.

The rearrangement uses TRBV7-8 and TRBJ2-3; TRBD2 matches 10 bases. Trimming removed 5 bases from V and 5 bases from J; junction bases left unmatched: 4. CDR1 is SGHVS, CDR2 FQNEAQ, per germline. This CDR3 is built from 14 residues. CDR3: CASSSGRAVDTQYF. The DNA of the CDR3 is TGTGCCAGCAGCAGCGGGAGGGCAGTAGATACGCAGTATTTT.

This clone was observed a single time. This chain connects TRBV6-5 to TRBJ1-5; 9 bases align to TRBD1. CDR3 size: 15 residues. Looked up from germline, CDR1 is MNHEY and CDR2 is SVGAGI. Trimming cost V 2 bases and J 3 bases; bases outside gene matches: 2. The CDR3 DNA follows: TGTGCCAGCAGTTACGGGACAGGGAACAATCAGCCCCAGCATTTT. It codes for CASSYGTGNNQPQHF.

The chain carries TRBV30 and TRBJ1-6; a possible D gene is TRBD1 (5 bases). The CDR3 extends over 14 amino acids. Trimming removed 1 base at V and 9 bases at J, with 13 bases between. Germline CDR1 reads GTSNPN; CDR2 reads SVGIG (reference sequence). CDR3 sequence (DNA): TGTGCCTGGAGTGAGCCCGGGGGTGGTTCACCCCTCCACTTT. It is translated as CAWSEPGGGSPLHF.

This sequence joins TRBV30 and TRBJ1-2, with a possible D match to TRBD1 (5 bases). CDR1 is GTSNPN and CDR2 is SVGIG in the germline V gene (reference sequence). The V gene lost 0 bases and the J gene lost 3 bases, with 11 bases spanning the gap. The CDR3 has 14 amino acids. CDR3 in DNA: TGTGCCTGGAGTGTACGAGGGGTTTACTATGGCTACACCTTC. Protein sequence: CAWSVRGVYYGYTF.

The genes are TRBV5-6 and TRBJ2-3; D may correspond to TRBD1 or TRBD2 (5 bases each). V was pared by 8 bases and J by 2 bases, with 12 bases between. This CDR3 is built from 13 residues. Germline V gene data show CDR1 as SGHDT and CDR2 as YYEEEE. The CDR3 coding sequence is TGTGCCAGTAATCCGGGGCCCACAGATACGCAGTATTTT. Protein sequence: CASNPGPTDTQYF. Combining the CDR3 with reference TRBV5-6 and TRBJ2-3 gives the whole variable domain DAGVTQSPTHLIKTRGQQVTLRCSPKSGHDTVSWYQQALGQGPQFIFQYYEEEERQRGNFPDRFSGHQFPNYSSELNVNALLLGDSALYLCASNPGPTDTQYFGPGTRLTVL.

The chain couples TRBV10-3 to TRBJ1-2; D not certain. This CDR3 is built from 13 residues. Germline CDR1 and CDR2: ENHRY and SYGVKD. V was clipped by 6 bases and J by 4 bases, with 12 bases between them. CDR3 amino acids: CAISQDSFYGYTF. Written as DNA, the CDR3 is TGTGCCATCAGCCAAGATAGCTTCTATGGCTACACCTTC.

This clone was seen just once. This sequence joins TRBV18 and TRBJ2-3; 7 bases align to TRBD2. CDR1 is KGHSH, CDR2 LQKENI, per germline. The CDR3 length is 16 residues. Trimming at V came to 3 bases and at J to 1 base, leaving 7 bases not matched to a gene. Here the CDR3 reads CASSPTLADRTDTQYF. In DNA, the CDR3 is TGTGCCAGCTCACCTACCCTAGCGGACCGCACAGATACGCAGTATTTT. Using reference TRBV18 and TRBJ2-3 for the parts outside the CDR3, the full variable domain is NAGVMQNPRHLVRRRGQEARLRCSPMKGHSHVYWYRQLPEEGLKFMVYLQKENIIDESGMPKERFSAEFPKEGPSILRIQQVVRGDSAAYFCASSPTLADRTDTQYFGPGTRLTVL.